The present T cell receptor beta chain was sequenced within a study of Graves' ophthalmopathy and Graves' hyperthyroidism. Study observations and caveats: For predicting ophthalmopathy progression, the model had 55% to 71% sensitivity and roughly 76% specificity. Most expanded clonotypes in thyroid above 0.001 frequency also showed up in blood.

Amplified material comprised TCR beta CDR3 regions derived from RNA transcripts. The first round was an RT-PCR with HTBI primers, and the second round was a multiplex PCR. In TCRdb, the multiplex PCR reads were re-called with MiXCR into one record per CDR3 protein. The sample shows approximately 460,000 distinct CDR3 sequences, over 13% of them seen only once. The CDR3 loop spans 18 amino acids. In germline, CDR1 is MDHEN, CDR2 SYDVKM. Trimming cost V 3 bases and J 0 bases; bases outside gene matches: 8. Serum thyroxine and TRAb, along with clinical symptoms, thyroid ultrasound and orbital computed tomography, were what diagnosis relied on. The authors used Ficoll-Paque density gradient centrifugation to separate PBMCs. The input was 7.5 to 10 ml of fresh peripheral blood. This clonotype has a count of ten or more. Its antigen is not identified.

The TCR comes from a woman between 25 and 40 years old with Graves' ophthalmopathy. Sequenced material: blood. The V call is TRBV28, the J call TRBJ2-4; TRBD1 matches at 10 bases. The CDR3 bases are TGTGCCAGCAGTTTCATCCCGGGACAGGGGTTAGCCAAAAACATTCAGTACTTC. This sequence encodes CASSFIPGQGLAKNIQYF.